This T cell receptor beta chain is from a study of T cell changes during pregnancy in multiple sclerosis. The assay was immunoSEQ multiplex PCR, and TCRdb's table has in-frame clones only and misses some. The sample lists approximately 60,000 clones, about 93% seen once, with 3.2% in the top ten. V dropped 3 bases and J dropped 0 bases, with 6 bases sitting between them. In germline, CDR1 is MRHNA, CDR2 SNTAGT. This CDR3 is 14 amino acids long. The V and J genes are TRBV6-4 and TRBJ2-1, with D hard to call. This TCR was recovered from a female donor with multiple sclerosis, enrolled in a pregnancy study. The sample here was CD8+ T cells from peripheral blood mononuclear cells, taken in the second trimester of pregnancy. In DNA, the CDR3 is TGTGCCAGCAGTGAGCGGAGCTCCTACAATGAGCAGTTCTTC. It specifies CASSERSSYNEQFF.